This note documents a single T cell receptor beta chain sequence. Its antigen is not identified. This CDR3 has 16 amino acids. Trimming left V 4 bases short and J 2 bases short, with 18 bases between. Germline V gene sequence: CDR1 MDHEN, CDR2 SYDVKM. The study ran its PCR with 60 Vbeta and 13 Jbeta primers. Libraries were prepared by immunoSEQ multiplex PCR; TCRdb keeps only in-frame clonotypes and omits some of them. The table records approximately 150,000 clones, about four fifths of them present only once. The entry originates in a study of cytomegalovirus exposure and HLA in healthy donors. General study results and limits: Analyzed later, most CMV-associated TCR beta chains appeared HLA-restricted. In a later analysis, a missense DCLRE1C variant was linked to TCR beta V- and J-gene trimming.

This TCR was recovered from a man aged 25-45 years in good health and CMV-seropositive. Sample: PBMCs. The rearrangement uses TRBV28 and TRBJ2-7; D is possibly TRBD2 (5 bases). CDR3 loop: CASSSRLPAPTYEQYF. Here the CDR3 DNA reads TGTGCCAGCAGTTCAAGACTACCCGCCCCAACCTACGAGCAGTACTTC.